Below, 24 T cell receptor beta chains from the same sample are listed, as sequenced in a study of OX40 agonist ivuxolimab in advanced cancers. The method was the immunoSEQ multiplex PCR assay. Imported from immuneACCESS, the table was reduced by TCRdb to in-frame sequences with V and J called. These copies leave out some clones; in studies compared against another copy, an unresolved V gene accounts for under half, and the cause of the remainder is not known. The sample has fewer than 90,000 clones on record, approximately 86% of them singletons. The ten largest clonotypes hold 2% to 3% of the sample. Sequencing was performed on CD4+ or CD8+ T cells sorted from blood, taken in a trial of the OX40 agonist ivuxolimab. Receptors originate from an adult with an advanced solid tumor such as melanoma, head and neck, liver or kidney cancer.

The chain uses TRBV19 and TRBJ1-3; 7 nucleotides align to TRBD1. CDR1 is LNHDA, CDR2 SQIVND, per germline (reference sequence). The CDR3 covers 18 residues. V gave up 3 bases and J gave up 0 bases; unmatched junction bases: 11. As DNA, the CDR3 is TGTGCCAGTAGTATCAACATAGGGGGCTACGGCTCTGGAAACACCATATATTTT. This translates into CASSINIGGYGSGNTIYF. The variable domain in full, completed from reference TRBV19 and TRBJ1-3, reads DGGITQSPKYLFRKEGQNVTLSCEQNLNHDAMYWYRQDPGQGLRLIYYSQIVNDFQKGDIAEGYSVSREKKESFPLTVTSAQKNPTAFYLCASSINIGGYGSGNTIYFGEGSWLTVV.

The chain combines TRBV2 with TRBJ1-2; D not certain. V was trimmed by 4 bases and J by 0 bases, leaving 15 bases between them. This CDR3 region has 16 residues. Germline CDR1 and CDR2: SNHLY and FYNNEI. CDR3 nucleotides: TGTGCCAGCAGTGCCCTTTTGGACCCAGCTAACTATGGCTACACCTTC. Amino acid sequence: CASSALLDPANYGYTF.

The chain links TRBV9 to TRBJ2-1; the match to TRBD1 covers 9 bases. The CDR3 length is 16 residues. Trimming cost V 0 bases and J 4 bases; bases outside gene matches: 5. Germline V gene data show CDR1 as SGDLS and CDR2 as YYNGEE. Here the CDR3 reads CASSVGGDRAYNEQFF. The CDR3 DNA reads as TGTGCCAGCAGCGTAGGGGGGGACAGGGCATACAATGAGCAGTTCTTC.

The chain carries TRBV9 and TRBJ2-1; D is perhaps TRBD1 (5 bases). V was cut by 0 bases and J by 9 bases, with 13 bases left in between. This CDR3 contains 14 residues. The V gene's germline CDR1 is SGDLS and CDR2 YYNGEE. This CDR3 is CASSVGPPTGEQFF. The CDR3 DNA sequence: TGTGCCAGCAGCGTAGGCCCTCCTACAGGTGAGCAGTTCTTC.

This sequence joins TRBV4-2 and TRBJ1-6; a possible D gene is TRBD1 (5 bases). The V end was cut by 5 bases, the J end by 8 bases, with 19 bases between. CDR3 length equals 16 residues. The V gene's germline CDR1 is LGHNA and CDR2 YNFKEQ. The CDR3 DNA follows: TGTGCCAGCAGCGCCAGCCCGGGGCAGGGATATTCACCCCTCCACTTT. Protein sequence: CASSASPGQGYSPLHF.

V is TRBV5-1 and J is TRBJ1-6; tentative D call: TRBD1 (5 bases). Between the trimmed V and J ends, which lost 4 bases and 0 bases, there was a span of 14 bases. The CDR3 extends over 17 amino acids. CDR1 is SGHRS, CDR2 YFSETQ, per germline. The CDR3 protein is CASSTGTQSSYNSPLHF. CDR3 DNA sequence: TGCGCCAGCAGCACCGGGACGCAGAGCTCCTATAATTCACCCCTCCACTTT.

The chain employs TRBV9 and TRBJ2-5; perhaps D is TRBD1 or TRBD2 (6 bases each). CDR3 size: 17 residues. From germline, CDR1 is SGDLS and CDR2 YYNGEE. V dropped 0 bases and J dropped 3 bases, with 18 bases sitting between them. CDR3 in amino acids: CASSVAMGGAEKETQYF. The CDR3 region has the DNA TGTGCCAGCAGCGTAGCTATGGGGGGCGCAGAGAAAGAGACCCAGTACTTC.

The chain uses TRBV6-5 and TRBJ1-4, with 12 positions matching TRBD1. V was pared by 7 bases and J by 7 bases, with 4 bases of the junction left unmatched. The CDR3 runs 14 residues. The germline V gene has CDR1 MNHEY and CDR2 SVGAGI. The CDR3 DNA follows: TGTGCCAGCAAGCCGGGACAGGGGGCTGAAAAACTGTTTTTT. Its protein is CASKPGQGAEKLFF.

J is TRBJ1-3 and V is TRBV29-1; D gene unclear. This CDR3 has 13 residues. V gave up 1 base and J gave up 5 bases, with 9 bases separating them. Per the germline V gene, CDR1 is SQVTM and CDR2 is ANQGSEA. The CDR3 region is CSVEGSGRNTIYF. CDR3 sequence (DNA): TGCAGCGTTGAAGGGTCGGGGAGAAACACCATATATTTT. Looking up the rest from reference TRBV29-1 and TRBJ1-3 gives the full variable domain: SAVISQKPSRDICQRGTSLTIQCQVDSQVTMMFWYRQQPGQSLTLIATANQGSEATYESGFVIDKFPISRPNLTFSTLTVSNMSPEDSSIYLCSVEGSGRNTIYFGEGSWLTVV.

V gene TRBV5-1 combines with J gene TRBJ2-3, with a weak D call TRBD1 (5 bases). CDR1 is SGHRS and CDR2 is YFSETQ in the germline V gene. Trimming left V 1 base short and J 1 base short, with 10 bases between. CDR3 length: 15 amino acids. The CDR3 bases are TGCGCCAGCAGCTTGCAGGGATGGGGCACAGATACGCAGTATTTT. Protein product: CASSLQGWGTDTQYF.

The rearrangement joins TRBV5-6 to TRBJ1-4, with TRBD1 matching over 7 bases. Germline V gene sequence: CDR1 SGHDT, CDR2 YYEEEE. V shed 2 bases and J 5 bases; nucleotides not matched to a gene: 3. The CDR3 has 14 residues. This CDR3 reads CASSFGTENEKLFF. In nucleotides, the CDR3 is TGTGCCAGCAGCTTCGGGACAGAGAATGAAAAACTGTTTTTT. Full variable domain (remainder filled in from reference TRBV5-6 and TRBJ1-4): DAGVTQSPTHLIKTRGQQVTLRCSPKSGHDTVSWYQQALGQGPQFIFQYYEEEERQRGNFPDRFSGHQFPNYSSELNVNALLLGDSALYLCASSFGTENEKLFFGSGTQLSVL.

The V call is TRBV7-9, the J call TRBJ1-4; tentatively, D is TRBD1 (5 bases). Looked up from germline, CDR1 is SEHNR and CDR2 is FQNEAQ (reference sequence). V lost 4 bases and J 8 bases, leaving 14 bases between the germline ends. This CDR3 region has 14 residues. The CDR3 protein is CASSSSGDGEKLFF. In DNA, the CDR3 is TGTGCCAGCAGCTCATCGGGGGATGGGGAAAAACTGTTTTTT. The full variable domain, rest sourced from reference TRBV7-9 and TRBJ1-4, is DTGVSQNPRHKITKRGQNVTFRCDPISEHNRLYWYRQTLGQGPEFLTYFQNEAQLEKSRLLSDRFSAERPKGSFSTLEIQRTEQGDSAMYLCASSSSGDGEKLFFGSGTQLSVL.

The chain uses TRBV28 and TRBJ1-2; D is unclear. The CDR3 totals 13 residues. V lost 3 bases and J 7 bases, leaving 12 bases between the germline ends. CDR1 is MDHEN, CDR2 SYDVKM, per germline. Here the CDR3 reads CASSLRSSRGYTF. CDR3 bases: TGTGCCAGCAGTTTGAGGAGTTCGCGTGGCTACACCTTC.

In this sample, this clone turned up once. V usage is TRBV5-1 and J usage is TRBJ2-2; D is undetermined. V lost 5 bases and J lost 0, with 14 bases in between. The CDR3 covers 16 residues. The germline gives CDR1 SGHRS, CDR2 YFSETQ. CDR3: CASRPLGAANTGELFF. The CDR3 DNA follows: TGCGCCAGCAGACCGCTTGGAGCAGCGAACACCGGGGAGCTGTTTTTT.

The V gene is TRBV5-6, the J gene TRBJ2-6; D unresolved. Trimming shortened V by 4 bases and J by 0 bases, and 8 bases separated the two germline ends. The CDR3 is 15 residues long. Germline loops: CDR1 SGHDT, CDR2 YYEEEE. Written as DNA, the CDR3 is TGTGCCAGCAGCCTAGGCCCCTCTGGGGCCAACGTCCTGACTTTC. This translates into CASSLGPSGANVLTF.

The rearrangement joins TRBV28 to TRBJ2-1; D not certain. Germline assignment: CDR1 MDHEN and CDR2 SYDVKM. V dropped 1 base and J dropped 4 bases, with 2 bases sitting between them. The length of the CDR3 is 12 residues. The DNA of the CDR3 is TGTGCCAGCAGTTTATCTTACAATGAGCAGTTCTTC. It encodes CASSLSYNEQFF.

The genes are TRBV23-1 and TRBJ1-2, with D possibly being TRBD1 (6 bases). TRBV23-1 is designated an ORF whose function remains uncertain. V lost 0 bases, J lost 4 bases, and 12 bases lay in between. The CDR3 is made up of 15 amino acids. The CDR3 DNA follows: TGCGCCAGCAGTCAATCCCCAGGGGCCCTCTATGGCTACACCTTC. This codes for CASSQSPGALYGYTF.

The chain is built from TRBV30 and TRBJ2-3, with no clear D. With 0 bases removed from V and 4 bases from J, the gap between germline ends came to 2 bases. Germline assignment: CDR1 GTSNPN and CDR2 SVGIG (reference sequence). This CDR3 is 11 amino acids long. The CDR3 nucleotides are TGTGCCTGGAGTGTATCAGATACGCAGTATTTT. Translation: CAWSVSDTQYF.

This sequence joins TRBV5-4 and TRBJ1-1; TRBD1 might be the D (5 bases). The CDR3 loop spans 15 amino acids. The V gene lost 3 bases and the J gene lost 2 bases, with 14 bases spanning the gap. The germline V gene encodes CDR1 SGHNT and CDR2 YYREEE (reference sequence). The CDR3 protein is CASSSRGTGNTEAFF. The CDR3 DNA is TGTGCCAGCAGCTCAAGAGGGACCGGTAACACTGAAGCTTTCTTT.

The chain is built from TRBV2 and TRBJ1-1; D is uncertain. Germline V gives CDR1 SNHLY, CDR2 FYNNEI. The length of the CDR3 is 14 residues. Trimming pared 8 bases from V and 5 bases from J, leaving 18 bases between. The CDR3 protein is CASGLTQSYTEAFF. The CDR3 bases are TGTGCCAGCGGATTAACTCAGTCCTATACTGAAGCTTTCTTT.

J is TRBJ2-1 and V is TRBV7-3; D gene unclear. With 5 bases removed from V and 11 bases from J, the gap between germline ends came to 16 bases. The CDR3 consists of 13 residues. Germline CDR1 SGHTA, CDR2 FQGTGA. The DNA for the CDR3 is TGTGCCAGCAGCCCAAACATTGAAGGGAAGCAGTTCTTC. This codes for CASSPNIEGKQFF.

The CDR3 coding sequence is TGTGCCAGCAGTATGCGGGGGCGGTCCAGTGGCACAGATACGCAGTATTTT. Its translation: CASSMRGRSSGTDTQYF. This chain connects TRBV27 to TRBJ2-3; TRBD2 might be the D (7 bases). The germline V and J ends were trimmed by 5 bases and 1 base, with 19 bases remaining between them. This CDR3 is 17 amino acids long. CDR1 MNHEY and CDR2 SMNVEV come from the germline V gene (reference sequence).

The J gene is TRBJ2-1, the V gene TRBV7-3, with 9 bases identical to TRBD1. This CDR3 is built from 17 residues. V shed 1 base, J shed 9 bases, and the junction held 13 bases outside the gene matches. CDR1 SGHTA and CDR2 FQGTGA come from the germline V gene. In nucleotides, the CDR3 is TGTGCCAGCAGCTTAAACGTTGGAGGGACAGGGCGGTCTGAGCAGTTCTTC. This encodes CASSLNVGGTGRSEQFF.

Points on this clone: The junction differs from germline at one of its ends, possibly a read error. The rearrangement links TRBV6-1 to TRBJ2-7, with D tentatively TRBD1 (5 bases). This CDR3 has 15 amino acids. Germline V gene sequence: CDR1 MNHNS, CDR2 SASEGT. The CDR3 here is CASREDRDRSYEQYF. The CDR3 nucleotides read TGTGCCAGCAGGGAAGATAGAGACAGATCCTACGAGCAGTACTTC.